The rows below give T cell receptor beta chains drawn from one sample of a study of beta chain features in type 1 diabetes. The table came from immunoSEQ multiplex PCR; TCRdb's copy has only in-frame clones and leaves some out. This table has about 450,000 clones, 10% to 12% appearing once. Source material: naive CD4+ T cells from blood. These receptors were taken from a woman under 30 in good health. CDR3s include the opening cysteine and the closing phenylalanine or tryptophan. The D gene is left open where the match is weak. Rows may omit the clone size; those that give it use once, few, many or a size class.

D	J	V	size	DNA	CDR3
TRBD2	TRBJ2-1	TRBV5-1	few	TGCGCCAGCAGCTCCCGCAGGGAGGGCGAGCAGTTCTTC	CASSSRREGEQFF
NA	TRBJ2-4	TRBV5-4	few	TGTGCCAGCAGCTTCGGGTCTCAGGACATTCAGTACTTC	CASSFGSQDIQYF
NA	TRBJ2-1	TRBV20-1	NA	TGCAGCGTCGTATATAATGAGCAGTTCTTC	CSVVYNEQFF
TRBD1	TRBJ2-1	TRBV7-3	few	TGTGCCAGCAGCCCGAACAGGGGGACTTACAATGAGCAGTTCTTC	CASSPNRGTYNEQFF
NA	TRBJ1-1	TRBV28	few	TGTGCCAGCAGTTTTCTAACTCAGGGCACTGAAGCTTTCTTT	CASSFLTQGTEAFF
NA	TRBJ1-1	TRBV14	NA	TGTGCCAGCAGCCCCCAACAGGGAAGCACTGAAGCTTTCTTT	CASSPQQGSTEAFF
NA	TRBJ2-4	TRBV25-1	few	TGTGCCAGCAGTGAATACTCGGAGATTAAAAACATTCAGTACTTC	CASSEYSEIKNIQYF
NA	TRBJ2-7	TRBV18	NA	TGTGCCAGCTCACCACTGGACAGCTCCTACGAGCAGTACTTC	CASSPLDSSYEQYF
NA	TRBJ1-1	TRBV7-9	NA	TGTGCCAGCAGCCTCTCGGGGGCTCAAGAAGCTTTCTTT	CASSLSGAQEAFF
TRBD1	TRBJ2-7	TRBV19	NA	TGTGCCAGTAGTGACTACCGACAGGGGAGCTCCTACGAGCAGTACTTC	CASSDYRQGSSYEQYF
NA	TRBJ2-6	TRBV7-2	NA	TGTGCCAGCAGCTTAGAAGGGCTCTCTGGGGCCAACGTCCTGACTTTC	CASSLEGLSGANVLTF
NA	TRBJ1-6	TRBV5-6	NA	TGTGCCAGCAGCTTGGGCCCGGGACGGATTAATTCACCCCTCCACTTT	CASSLGPGRINSPLHF
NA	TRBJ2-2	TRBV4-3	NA	TGCGCCAGCAGCCAAGATCCCCGGGACACCGGGGAGCTGTTTTTT	CASSQDPRDTGELFF
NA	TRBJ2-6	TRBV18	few	TGTGCCAGCTCCGCCGCCGGGGCGGCCAACGTCCTGACTTTC	CASSAAGAANVLTF
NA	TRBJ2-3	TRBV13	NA	TGTGCCAGCAGCTTATCGCAGCGCACAGATACGCAGTATTTT	CASSLSQRTDTQYF
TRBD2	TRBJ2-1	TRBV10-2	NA	TGCGCCAGCAGTCTGCGCGGGAGCTACAATGAGCAGTTCTTC	CASSLRGSYNEQFF
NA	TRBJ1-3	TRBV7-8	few	TGTGCCAGCAGCTTAGACGGCCCGAGCACCATATATTTT	CASSLDGPSTIYF
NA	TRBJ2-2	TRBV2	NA	TGTGCCAGCGGCCGCTCGAACACCGGGGAGCTGTTTTTT	CASGRSNTGELFF
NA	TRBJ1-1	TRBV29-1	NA	TGCAGCGTTGATTCGGGGGCTGGGGCTGAAGCTTTCTTT	CSVDSGAGAEAFF
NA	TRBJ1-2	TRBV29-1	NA	TGCAGCGTTGAAGATGGCCAGGGTTCCTATGGCTACACCTTC	CSVEDGQGSYGYTF
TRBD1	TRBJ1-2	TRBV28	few	TGTGCCAGCAGTTCCCCTGGACAGGGTGGTGGCTACACCTTC	CASSSPGQGGGYTF
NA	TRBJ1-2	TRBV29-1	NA	TGCAGCGTCGAGGACGGGAACTATGGCTACACCTTC	CSVEDGNYGYTF
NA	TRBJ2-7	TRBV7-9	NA	TGTGCCAGCAGCTTAGACCAGGGGCAGTACTTC	CASSLDQGQYF
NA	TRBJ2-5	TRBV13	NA	TGTGCCAGCAGCTTATTCGGGGGTAGACGGGGGACCCAGTACTTC	CASSLFGGRRGTQYF
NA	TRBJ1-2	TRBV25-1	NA	TGTGCCAGCAGTGTAGGACGGTTCTATGGCTACACCTTC	CASSVGRFYGYTF
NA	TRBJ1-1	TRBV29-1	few	TGCAGCGTTGTCATTCGGCGGGGGAACACTGAAGCTTTCTTT	CSVVIRRGNTEAFF
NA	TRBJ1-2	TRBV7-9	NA	TGTGCCAGCAGCTTAAGCCTGAAACAGGCCTATGGCTACACCTTC	CASSLSLKQAYGYTF
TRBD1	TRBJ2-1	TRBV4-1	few	TGCGCCAGCAAATCTCCGGGACAGGGTTCGCACAATGAGCAGTTCTTC	CASKSPGQGSHNEQFF
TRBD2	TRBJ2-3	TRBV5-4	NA	TGTGCCAGCAGCCGTGGAGCGGGGGGCGGGAGCACAGATACGCAGTATTTT	CASSRGAGGGSTDTQYF
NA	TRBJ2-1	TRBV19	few	TGTGCCAGTAGTACCTTTCTTAGCGAGGAGTCCTACAATGAGCAGTTCTTC	CASSTFLSEESYNEQFF
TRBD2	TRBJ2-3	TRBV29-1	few	TGCAGCGTTGGCCTAGCGGGAGGTCCCACAGATACGCAGTATTTT	CSVGLAGGPTDTQYF
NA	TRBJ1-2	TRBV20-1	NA	TGCAGTGCTAGGGCAGGCTATGGCTACACCTTC	CSARAGYGYTF
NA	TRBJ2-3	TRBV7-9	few	TGTGCCAGCAGCTTAGCTTTTACGAGTGTCCCGGCAGATACGCAGTATTTT	CASSLAFTSVPADTQYF
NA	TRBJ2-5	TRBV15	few	TGTGCCACCAGCAGAGATCGCAGGAATCAAGGGACCCAGTACTTC	CATSRDRRNQGTQYF
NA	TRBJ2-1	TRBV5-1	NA	TGCGCCAGCAGCCTCCTGGCGAGCTCCTACAATGAGCAGTTCTTC	CASSLLASSYNEQFF